This T cell receptor (beta chain) was profiled in a study of blood T cell repertoires in COVID-19. Study information: Researchers got acute and convalescent COVID-19 samples from the United States, Italy and Spain.

Germline lookup yields CDR1 SGHDT and CDR2 YYEEEE. This CDR3 contains 15 residues. With V trimmed by 4 bases and J by 3 bases, 10 bases remained unmatched. Per the study methods: Scientists estimated how many nucleated cells there were by amplifying reference gene primers. Sequenced by immunoSEQ multiplex PCR; TCRdb stores in-frame clones only, minus some. D and trimming come from the DNA, and the V and J calls and clone size come from that table. Here the sample spans roughly 430,000 clones, approximately 86% being singletons. Recruits, aged roughly 18 to 90 years, lived in some 25 US areas. Cohort placement rested on clinical history that participants reported themselves.

This receptor was identified in a woman aged 40 to 50 with acute COVID-19. Sequenced sample: PBMCs or T cells enriched from blood (not recorded which). J is TRBJ2-7 and V is TRBV5-6; TRBD1 aligns across 7 bases. CDR3 residues: CASSPPGRGFYEQYF. As DNA, the CDR3 is TGTGCCAGCAGCCCCCCCGGCAGGGGGTTCTACGAGCAGTACTTC. The variable domain in full, with the rest retrieved from reference TRBV5-6 and TRBJ2-7, is DAGVTQSPTHLIKTRGQQVTLRCSPKSGHDTVSWYQQALGQGPQFIFQYYEEEERQRGNFPDRFSGHQFPNYSSELNVNALLLGDSALYLCASSPPGRGFYEQYFGPGTRLTVT.